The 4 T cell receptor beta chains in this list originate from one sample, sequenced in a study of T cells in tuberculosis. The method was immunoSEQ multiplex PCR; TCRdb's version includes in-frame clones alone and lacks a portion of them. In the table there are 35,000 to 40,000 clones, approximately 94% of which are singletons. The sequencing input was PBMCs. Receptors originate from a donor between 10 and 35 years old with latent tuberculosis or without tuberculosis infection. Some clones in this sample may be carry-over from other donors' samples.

The CDR3: CASRVDREYGYTF. CDR3 sequence (DNA): TGTGCCAGCAGGGTAGACAGGGAATATGGCTACACCTTC. V is TRBV6-5 and J is TRBJ1-2; 7 bases fit TRBD1. Trimming removed 6 bases from V and 5 bases from J; junction bases left unmatched: 6. The CDR3 covers 13 residues. Looked up from germline, CDR1 is MNHEY and CDR2 is SVGAGI.

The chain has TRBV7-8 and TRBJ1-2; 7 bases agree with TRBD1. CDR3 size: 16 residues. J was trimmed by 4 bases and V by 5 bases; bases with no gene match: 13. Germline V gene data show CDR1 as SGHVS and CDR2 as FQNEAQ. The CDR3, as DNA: TGTGCCAGCAGCCTTTACCGGGACAGCAGCGCCTATGGCTACACCTTC. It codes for CASSLYRDSSAYGYTF.

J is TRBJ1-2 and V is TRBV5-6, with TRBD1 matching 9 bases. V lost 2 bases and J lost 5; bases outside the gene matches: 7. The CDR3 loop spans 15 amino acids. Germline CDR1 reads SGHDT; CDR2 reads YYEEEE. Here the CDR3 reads CASSLGDRVLYGYTF. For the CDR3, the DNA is TGTGCCAGCAGCTTAGGGGACAGGGTACTTTATGGCTACACCTTC.

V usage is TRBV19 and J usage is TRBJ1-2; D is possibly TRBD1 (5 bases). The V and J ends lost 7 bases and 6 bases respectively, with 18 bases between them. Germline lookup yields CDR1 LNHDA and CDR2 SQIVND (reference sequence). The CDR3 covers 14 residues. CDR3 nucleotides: TGTGCCAGTACTCCTGACAGTGTCCAACATGGCTACACCTTC. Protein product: CASTPDSVQHGYTF.